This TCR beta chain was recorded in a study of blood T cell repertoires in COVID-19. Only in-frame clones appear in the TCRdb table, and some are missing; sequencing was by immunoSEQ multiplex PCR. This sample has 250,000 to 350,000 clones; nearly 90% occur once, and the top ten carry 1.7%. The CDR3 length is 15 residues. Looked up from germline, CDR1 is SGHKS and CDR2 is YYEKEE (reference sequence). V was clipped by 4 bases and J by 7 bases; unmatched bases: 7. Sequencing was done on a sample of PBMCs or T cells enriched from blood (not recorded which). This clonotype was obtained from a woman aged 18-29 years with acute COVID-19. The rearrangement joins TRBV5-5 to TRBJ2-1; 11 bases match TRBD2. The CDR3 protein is CASSLLAGGPNEQFF. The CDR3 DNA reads TGTGCCAGCAGCCTCTTAGCGGGAGGGCCGAATGAGCAGTTCTTC.